The rows below give T cell receptor beta chains drawn from one sample of a study of T cells after yellow fever vaccination. TCRdb reprocessed the 5' RACE reads with MiXCR, giving one entry per CDR3 protein. The sample comprises more than 75,000 distinct CDR3 sequences, roughly 9% of which are singletons, and roughly 15% rests with the top ten. Specimen: CD8+ T cells not binding an NS4B(214-222) dextramer, sorted from PBMCs, collected less than 16 days after the first yellow fever vaccination. The receptors shown here come from a man between 18 and 29 years old who received the YFV17D yellow fever vaccine. Each CDR3 is given with its conserved first and last residue. The D gene is left open where the match is weak. Clone size is not always given. Where it is, it says once, few, many or a class for expanded clones.

len	v_gene	j_gene	abundance	d_gene	CDR3aa	CDR3nt
13	TRBV15	TRBJ2-7	many	NA	CATSSGISYEQYF	TGTGCCACCAGCAGCGGGATTTCCTACGAGCAGTACTTC
14	TRBV7-9	TRBJ2-2	few	NA	CASTLVGITGELFF	TGTGCCAGCACCCTGGTAGGGATCACCGGGGAGCTGTTTTTT
15	TRBV28	TRBJ1-6	NA	NA	CASSLDFRPRSPLHF	TGTGCCAGCAGTTTGGATTTCCGACCGCGTTCACCCCTCCACTTT
14	TRBV25-1	TRBJ1-1	NA	NA	CASSVFGLNTEAFF	TGTGCCAGCAGTGTCTTTGGACTGAACACTGAAGCTTTCTTT
19	TRBV23-1	TRBJ2-3	few	NA	CASSQSPTGKRASTDTQYF	TGCGCCAGCAGTCAATCCCCGACGGGGAAGCGGGCTAGCACAGATACGCAGTATTTT
16	TRBV6-2/TRBV6-3	TRBJ2-1	many	NA	CASRALQGSSYNEQFF	TGTGCCAGCAGAGCCCTACAGGGAAGCTCCTACAATGAGCAGTTCTTC
16	TRBV7-3	TRBJ2-1	few	NA	CASSLMDWGSYNEQFF	TGTGCCAGCAGCTTAATGGATTGGGGCAGCTACAATGAGCAGTTCTTC
13	TRBV10-3	TRBJ2-7	NA	NA	CAITSRGLYEQYF	TGTGCCATCACCAGCCGGGGCCTTTACGAGCAGTACTTC
15	TRBV7-9	TRBJ2-1	NA	TRBD1	CASSSPDRGHYEQFF	TGTGCCAGCAGCTCCCCGGACAGGGGGCATTATGAGCAGTTCTTC
16	TRBV12-3/TRBV12-4	TRBJ2-1	NA	TRBD2	CASSFTLAGGFNEQFF	TGTGCCAGCAGTTTTACCCTAGCGGGGGGTTTCAATGAGCAGTTCTTC
12	TRBV29-1	TRBJ2-5	NA	NA	CSVEGLDETQYF	TGCAGCGTTGAAGGGCTAGATGAGACCCAGTACTTC
16	TRBV29-1	TRBJ1-2	NA	TRBD1	CSVAGPSGQINYGYTF	TGCAGCGTCGCTGGCCCTTCGGGACAGATTAACTATGGCTACACCTTC
12	TRBV7-3	TRBJ2-1	many	NA	CASSQGLNEQFF	TGTGCCAGCAGCCAAGGGCTTAATGAGCAGTTCTTC
12	TRBV29-1	TRBJ2-7	few	NA	CSVEVSPYEQYF	TGCAGCGTTGAGGTCTCTCCCTACGAGCAGTACTTC
14	TRBV7-9	TRBJ1-2	NA	TRBD1	CASSFVGQGYGYTF	TGTGCCAGCAGCTTCGTGGGACAGGGCTATGGCTACACCTTC
13	TRBV3-1	TRBJ2-5	few	TRBD1	CASRGGEGETQYF	TGTGCCAGCAGAGGGGGCGAGGGGGAGACCCAGTACTTC
16	TRBV4-3	TRBJ2-1	few	TRBD2	CASSQVTSGGYNEQFF	TGCGCCAGCAGCCAAGTCACTAGCGGGGGGTACAATGAGCAGTTCTTC
16	TRBV27	TRBJ2-6	few	NA	CASSPLASSGANVLTF	TGTGCCAGCAGTCCGCTTGCCAGCTCTGGGGCCAACGTCCTGACTTTC
17	TRBV20-1	TRBJ2-5	NA	NA	CSAGRNKRGPTWETQYF	TGCAGTGCTGGGCGTAACAAACGGGGACCTACTTGGGAGACCCAGTACTTC
17	TRBV29-1	TRBJ2-2	NA	TRBD1	CSVEDPKNRGQTGELFF	TGCAGCGTTGAAGACCCAAAAAACAGGGGGCAGACCGGGGAGCTGTTTTTT
16	TRBV12-3/TRBV12-4	TRBJ1-1	few	NA	CASSLIGGTAHTEAFF	TGTGCCAGCAGTTTAATTGGGGGCACCGCCCACACTGAAGCTTTCTTT
18	TRBV11-2	TRBJ2-1	few	NA	CASSLMPPSLGPYNEQFF	TGTGCCAGCAGCTTAATGCCCCCCTCACTCGGCCCCTACAATGAGCAGTTCTTC
17	TRBV4-1	TRBJ1-2	NA	TRBD1	CASSLLGQGKREDGYTF	TGCGCCAGCAGCCTGTTGGGACAGGGGAAGCGTGAGGATGGCTACACCTTC
16	TRBV2	TRBJ2-2	NA	NA	CASSDWGKGNTGELFF	TGTGCCAGCAGTGACTGGGGGAAAGGGAACACCGGGGAGCTGTTTTTT
13	TRBV29-1	TRBJ1-2	few	NA	CSVRNWENYGYTF	TGCAGCGTTAGGAACTGGGAAAACTATGGCTACACCTTC
15	TRBV4-3	TRBJ1-2	NA	NA	CASSQDRGIGDGYTF	TGCGCCAGCAGCCAAGACCGAGGGATAGGGGATGGCTACACCTTC
16	TRBV12-3/TRBV12-4	TRBJ2-1	NA	TRBD2	CASREPGLAVEGEQFF	TGTGCCAGCAGAGAACCGGGACTAGCTGTGGAAGGTGAGCAGTTCTTC
14	TRBV11-2	TRBJ2-2	few	NA	CASSFGLNTGELFF	TGTGCCAGCAGCTTCGGACTCAACACCGGGGAGCTGTTTTTT
14	TRBV15	TRBJ2-7	few	TRBD1	CATSSGAGGYEQYF	TGTGCCACCAGCTCCGGGGCAGGGGGATACGAGCAGTACTTC
11	TRBV18	TRBJ2-6	many	NA	CASYGANVLTF	TGTGCCAGCTACGGGGCCAACGTCCTGACTTTC
12	TRBV12-3/TRBV12-4	TRBJ2-5	many	NA	CASSHKGETQYF	TGTGCCAGCAGCCACAAGGGGGAGACCCAGTACTTC
11	TRBV19	TRBJ1-5	many	NA	CASSTPGPQHF	TGTGCCAGTAGTACCCCCGGGCCCCAGCATTTT
10	TRBV7-9	TRBJ2-1	many	NA	CASSYNEQFF	TGTGCCAGCAGCTACAATGAGCAGTTCTTC
18	TRBV18	TRBJ1-1	NA	TRBD1	CASSPPFVDRGSDTEAFF	TGTGCCAGCTCACCACCGTTTGTTGACAGGGGATCGGACACTGAAGCTTTCTTT
16	TRBV5-1	TRBJ1-1	few	NA	CASSPTLGGKNTEAFF	TGCGCCAGCAGCCCTACACTAGGGGGGAAGAACACTGAAGCTTTCTTT